This T cell receptor beta chain derives from a study of T cell repertoires in ileal Crohn's disease. Overall study: Less than 40% were active smokers at surgery; median disease duration was around 7.9 years. M0 samples are biopsies from inflamed ileum in the resection specimen. Per sample, about 480 nanograms of biopsy DNA were TCRB immunosequenced. About half of patients got postoperative therapy: around 10 thiopurines, fewer than 20 anti-TNF.

TCRdb's table, derived via immunoSEQ multiplex PCR, lists solely in-frame clones and lacks some. The table includes 5,500 to 8,000 clones, around 83% detected once. Time point of the sample: inflamed ileum from the surgical specimen. The germline V gene encodes CDR1 LNHNV and CDR2 YYDKDF (reference sequence). The V gene end was trimmed by 5 bases and the J gene end by 8 bases; junction bases not matched to a gene: 6. This CDR3 region has 14 residues. This receptor was identified in an adult with Crohn's disease. This chain connects TRBV15 to TRBJ1-4; 9 bases line up with TRBD1. The specimen sequenced was ileal tissue. DNA of the CDR3: TGTGCCACCAGCCTGGGACAGGGAAGGGAAAAACTGTTTTTT. Its protein is CATSLGQGREKLFF.